The rows below give T cell receptor beta chains drawn from one sample of a study of CD8 T cells in Susac syndrome. TCRdb re-called the immunoSEQ multiplex PCR reads with MiXCR, one entry per CDR3 protein. The table has 400,000 to 550,000 distinct CDR3 sequences, 75% to 90% seen once; the top ten hold around 0.12%. Sequences were obtained from CD8+ T cells from PBMCs. The source is a human donor with multiple sclerosis. The conserved cysteine and the conserved F or W are not part of the CDR3 here.

j_call | v_call | cdr3_aa
TRBJ2-4 | TRBV20-1 | SARETGGNIQY
TRBJ2-3 | TRBV3-1 | ASSPQGVTQY
TRBJ2-1 | TRBV7-2 | ASSFSGRRPRPYNEQF
TRBJ2-1 | TRBV28 | ASSSGGARNEQF
TRBJ1-4 | TRBV7-6 | ASSLGSEHVEKLF
TRBJ1-2 | TRBV7-9 | ASSLDLAALPNYGYT
TRBJ2-7 | TRBV24-1 | ATSSSEQY
TRBJ2-1 | TRBV7-9 | ASSLFELAVHNEQF
TRBJ2-6 | TRBV30 | AWIRDFSGANVLT
TRBJ2-7 | TRBV27 | ASSFVLAGGSYEQY
TRBJ1-4 | TRBV12-3/TRBV12-4 | ASSLARAGVDEKLF
TRBJ2-7 | TRBV7-9 | ASSPSGRELSYEQY
TRBJ2-7 | TRBV3-1 | ASSWTGRDSYEQY
TRBJ1-3 | TRBV19 | ASSLISSGNTIY
TRBJ1-1 | TRBV27 | ASRFIGGAETEAF
TRBJ1-1 | TRBV20-1 | SARAPDYTEAF
TRBJ2-7 | TRBV12-3/TRBV12-4 | ASSPQSTYPGTAYEQY
TRBJ1-2 | TRBV19 | ASSDGGYGYT
TRBJ1-1 | TRBV7-9 | ASSFMGVKNSEAF
TRBJ2-7 | TRBV27 | ASSLSWVAEQY
TRBJ2-7 | TRBV27 | ASSRGSSYEQY
TRBJ2-2 | TRBV5-1 | ASSLERDRENTGELF
TRBJ1-6 | TRBV6-6 | ASSYSSGNNSPLH
TRBJ1-2 | TRBV6-6 | ASSPSLTGDGYT
TRBJ1-1 | TRBV27 | ASSRTVMNTEAF
TRBJ2-3 | TRBV10-3 | AISAASGLADTQY
TRBJ2-3 | TRBV29-1 | SVALPGLAGPDTQY